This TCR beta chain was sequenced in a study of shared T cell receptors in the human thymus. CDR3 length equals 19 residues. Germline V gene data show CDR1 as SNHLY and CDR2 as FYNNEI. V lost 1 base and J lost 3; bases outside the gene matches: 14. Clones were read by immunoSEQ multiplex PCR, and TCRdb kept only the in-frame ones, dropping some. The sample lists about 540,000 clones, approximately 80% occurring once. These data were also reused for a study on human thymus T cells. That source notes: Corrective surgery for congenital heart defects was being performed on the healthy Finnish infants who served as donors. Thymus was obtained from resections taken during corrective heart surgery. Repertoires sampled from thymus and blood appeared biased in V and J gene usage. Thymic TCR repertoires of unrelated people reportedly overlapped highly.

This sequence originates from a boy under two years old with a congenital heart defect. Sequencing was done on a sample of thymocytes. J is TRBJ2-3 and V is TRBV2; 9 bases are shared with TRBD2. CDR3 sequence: CASSEEAGGPSRETDTQYF. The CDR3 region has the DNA TGTGCCAGCAGTGAAGAGGCGGGAGGGCCCTCTAGAGAGACAGATACGCAGTATTTT. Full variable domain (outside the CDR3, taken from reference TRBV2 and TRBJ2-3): EPEVTQTPSHQVTQMGQEVILRCVPISNHLYFYWYRQILGQKVEFLVSFYNNEISEKSEIFDDQFSVERPDGSNFTLKIRSTKLEDSAMYFCASSEEAGGPSRETDTQYFGPGTRLTVL.